Below, 20 T cell receptor beta chains from the same sample are listed, as sequenced in a study of T cell repertoires in cytomegalovirus infection. TCRdb redid the calling of the reads with MiXCR, one entry per CDR3 protein. The repertoire consists of over 450,000 distinct CDR3 sequences, with over 9% occurring once and the leading ten covering 9.5% to 13%. The sample consisted of PBMCs. The receptor source for this set is a human donor in good health (CMV status not recorded). Some clones in this sample may be carry-over from other donors' samples.

In this sample, this clonotype turned up many times. This chain links TRBV12-3 or TRBV12-4 with TRBJ1-5; 8 bases fit TRBD1. CDR3 length: 15 amino acids. With V trimmed by 3 bases and J by 4 bases, 5 bases remained unmatched. CDR3 region: CASSLIDRGNQPQHF. CDR3 sequence (DNA): TGTGCCAGCAGTTTGATAGACAGGGGAAATCAGCCCCAGCATTTT.

This clonotype has at least ten counts. V is TRBV27 and J is TRBJ1-2, with 8 bases that match TRBD1. The germline V gene has CDR1 MNHEY and CDR2 SMNVEV (reference sequence). The CDR3 length is 14 residues. V shed 8 bases and J 7 bases; nucleotides not matched to a gene: 12. Here the CDR3 reads CASATGQGMIGYTF. CDR3 nucleotide sequence: TGTGCCAGCGCAACAGGACAGGGAATGATTGGCTACACCTTC.

J is TRBJ2-2 and V is TRBV29-1; D is possibly TRBD1 (6 bases). CDR3 length: 16 amino acids. Germline V gene sequence: CDR1 SQVTM, CDR2 ANQGSEA. V was shortened by 6 bases and J by 7 bases, with 24 bases between the two germline ends. CDR3 nucleotides: TGCAGCGTCTCAGGGGTCCGGGGCTTAATCAACGGGGAGCTGTTTTTT. Protein: CSVSGVRGLINGELFF.

The chain couples TRBV5-1 to TRBJ1-1; D call uncertain. The CDR3 runs 15 residues. From germline, CDR1 is SGHRS and CDR2 YFSETQ. Trimming took off 4 bases at V and 1 base at J, with 14 bases between the two ends. The CDR3 DNA reads TGCGCCAGCAGCGTTCCCGGAGAAACGAACACTGAAGCTTTCTTT. This sequence encodes CASSVPGETNTEAFF.

This chain connects TRBV6-6 to TRBJ1-5; D is uncertain. The CDR3 consists of 11 residues. The ends were cut back, 6 bases at V and 7 bases at J, with 7 bases in the middle. The germline CDR1 and CDR2 sequences are MNHNY and SVGAGI (reference sequence). This CDR3 is CASRGRQPQHF. CDR3 nucleotides: TGTGCCAGCAGGGGGAGGCAGCCCCAGCATTTT.

This clonotype showed up many times. The genes are TRBV7-9 and TRBJ2-2; D is perhaps TRBD2 (5 bases). The CDR3 is 13 residues long. Germline assignment: CDR1 SEHNR and CDR2 FQNEAQ (reference sequence). V dropped 5 bases and J dropped 6 bases, with 10 bases sitting between them. For the CDR3, the DNA is TGTGCCAGCAGCCCCAGCGGTTCCGGGGAGCTGTTTTTT. It yields the protein CASSPSGSGELFF.

This clonotype was observed many times. This rearrangement joins TRBV7-2 to TRBJ2-4, with D uncertain. The CDR3 sequence is 17 residues long. Germline CDR1 reads SGHTA; CDR2 reads FQGNSA. Trimming took off 0 bases at V and 1 base at J, with 13 bases between the two ends. The CDR3 reads CASSLAGIGLAKNIQYF. In DNA form, the CDR3 reads TGTGCCAGCAGCTTAGCGGGGATAGGTTTGGCCAAAAACATTCAGTACTTC.

At least ten counts were recorded for this clonotype. The chain joins TRBV27 to TRBJ2-1, with 10 positions matching TRBD2. The trim removed 6 bases at V and 6 bases at J, leaving 2 bases unmatched. Germline CDR1 reads MNHEY; CDR2 reads SMNVEV (reference sequence). This CDR3 comprises 13 residues. In nucleotides, the CDR3 is TGTGCCAGCAGCCGGACTAGCGGCAATGAGCAGTTCTTC. Translated: CASSRTSGNEQFF.

This clonotype has only a few counts. V usage is TRBV11-2 and J usage is TRBJ2-2, with D possibly matching TRBD2 (6 bases). V lost 1 base and J 1 base, leaving 19 bases between the germline ends. From germline, CDR1 is SGHAT and CDR2 FQNNGV. The CDR3 extends over 19 amino acids. The DNA for the CDR3 is TGTGCCAGCAGCTTAGGTCCCGCACGCGGGGAGAAGAACACCGGGGAGCTGTTTTTT. It is translated as CASSLGPARGEKNTGELFF. The variable domain in full, with the rest retrieved from reference TRBV11-2 and TRBJ2-2, is EAGVAQSPRYKIIEKRQSVAFWCNPISGHATLYWYQQILGQGPKLLIQFQNNGVVDDSQLPKDRFSAERLKGVDSTLKIQPAKLEDSAVYLCASSLGPARGEKNTGELFFGEGSRLTVL.

This chain connects TRBV29-1 to TRBJ1-4, with D perhaps TRBD1 (5 bases). CDR1 and CDR2 from the germline V gene are SQVTM and ANQGSEA. This CDR3 has 15 residues. The V and J ends lost 4 bases and 0 bases respectively, with 12 bases between them. As DNA, the CDR3 is TGCAGCGTTGTGTGGGGCACCTCAACTAATGAAAAACTGTTTTTT. This codes for CSVVWGTSTNEKLFF.

This clonotype showed up many times. The rearrangement links TRBV12-3 or TRBV12-4 to TRBJ1-3; D not certain. With 3 bases removed from V and 0 bases from J, the gap between germline ends came to 9 bases. The CDR3 contains 15 residues. The CDR3 nucleotides read TGTGCCAGCAGTTTTGACTTGAGCTCTGGAAACACCATATATTTT. It codes for CASSFDLSSGNTIYF.

This clonotype was found many times. This chain uses TRBV7-2 with TRBJ2-2, with D perhaps TRBD2 (5 bases). Trimming left V 5 bases short and J 0 bases short, with 13 bases between. The CDR3 contains 16 residues. Per germline, CDR1 SGHTA and CDR2 FQGNSA. The CDR3 loop is CASSALAAANTGELFF. The CDR3 region has the DNA TGTGCCAGCAGCGCCCTAGCCGCCGCGAACACCGGGGAGCTGTTTTTT.

This clonotype was observed a few times. The gene calls are TRBV20-1 and TRBJ2-7; 7 bases fit TRBD1. Germline CDR1 DFQATT, CDR2 SNEGSKA (reference sequence). The V and J ends lost 5 bases and 2 bases, in that order; junction bases with no gene match: 6. The CDR3 loop spans 13 amino acids. CDR3 coding DNA: TGCAGTGCTCAGACAGGGAAAACCTACGAGCAGTACTTC. This gives the protein CSAQTGKTYEQYF.

Points on this clonotype: A much larger clone is a single base away; this may be a read error. The chain combines TRBV15 with TRBJ1-5; D is unresolved. Trimming pared 2 bases from V and 3 bases from J, leaving 2 bases between. CDR1 is LNHNV and CDR2 is YYDKDF in the germline V gene (reference sequence). The CDR3 totals 12 residues. The CDR3 DNA follows: TGTGCCACCAGCAGATCCAATCAGCCCCAGCATTTT. Protein: CATSRSNQPQHF.

In this sample, this clonotype turned up many times. V usage is TRBV7-9 and J usage is TRBJ1-3; D is ambiguous. This CDR3 comprises 14 residues. Trimming shortened V by 3 bases and J by 3 bases, and 9 bases separated the two germline ends. CDR1 is SEHNR, CDR2 FQNEAQ, per germline (reference sequence). The CDR3 protein is CASSFGHGGNTIYF. Here the CDR3 DNA reads TGTGCCAGCAGCTTCGGTCACGGTGGAAACACCATATATTTT.

This clonotype was seen many times. The chain combines TRBV11-2 with TRBJ2-5; no firm D call. Per germline, CDR1 SGHAT and CDR2 FQNNGV. The CDR3 is 11 amino acids. V lost 5 bases to trimming and J lost 7 bases, with 8 bases between them. CDR3 bases: TGTGCCAGCAGCCAGAGATCGACCCAGTACTTC. This translates into CASSQRSTQYF.

The rearrangement uses TRBV14 and TRBJ1-2, with TRBD1 identical over 7 bases. V was clipped by 1 base and J by 2 bases; unmatched bases: 7. The CDR3 consists of 16 residues. CDR1 SGHDN and CDR2 FVKESK come from the germline V gene. CDR3 bases: TGTGCCAGCAGCCAAGTAAGGGGACAGCGAAACTATGGCTACACCTTC. Translation: CASSQVRGQRNYGYTF. The full variable domain, completed using reference TRBV14 and TRBJ1-2, is EAGVTQFPSHSVIEKGQTVTLRCDPISGHDNLYWYRRVMGKEIKFLLHFVKESKQDESGMPNNRFLAERTGGTYSTLKVQPAELEDSGVYFCASSQVRGQRNYGYTFGSGTRLTVV.

This clonotype was counted a few times. The rearrangement joins TRBV12-3 or TRBV12-4 to TRBJ2-1; TRBD2 might be the D (7 bases). The V end was cut by 2 bases, the J end by 6 bases, with 14 bases between. This CDR3 is built from 15 residues. CDR3 protein: CASSLRGRAINEQFF. The CDR3 DNA sequence: TGTGCCAGCAGTTTAAGGGGGAGGGCCATCAATGAGCAGTTCTTC.

In its sample, this clonotype was seen a few times. The rearrangement uses TRBV20-1 and TRBJ1-2; D is ambiguous. The CDR3 has 13 residues. V was cut by 1 base and J by 8 bases, with 14 bases left in between. CDR1 DFQATT and CDR2 SNEGSKA come from the germline V gene (reference sequence). The DNA of the CDR3 is TGCAGTGCTAGAGTTGCTCAGGTTGGCGGCTACACCTTC. Protein product: CSARVAQVGGYTF.

This clonotype was seen at least ten times. The rearrangement joins TRBV12-3 or TRBV12-4 to TRBJ1-1; D is unresolved. V was clipped by 7 bases and J by 2 bases, with 14 bases between them. The CDR3 runs to 14 residues. CDR3 nucleotides: TGTGCCAGCAAGAGCCAAACGGGCAACACTGAAGCTTTCTTT. This encodes CASKSQTGNTEAFF.